This paragraph reports one TCR beta chain. This clonotype has more than one count but fewer than ten. What antigen it recognizes has not been identified. The input lacks base qualities; no much larger clone sits a single base away. Genomic DNA served as template for TCR beta VDJ combination and CDR3 sequence profiling. An Illumina HiSeq 2000 was used for TCR repertoire sequencing. Turning to the authors' computational methods: TRBV/TRBJ rearrangement plots, CDR3 size and DJ length profiles, and Simpson's diversity index were used to assess repertoires. The immunodominant clone was defined as the most abundant DNA sequence in deep sequencing data. CDR3 amino acid sequences were checked for sharing between subjects and were compared against published repertoires and the VDJdb database. TCRdb redid the processing of the public reads, applying fastp at Q25 and MiXCR, and retained in-frame beta chains. All rows with the same CDR3 protein become a single entry with the most common DNA and genes. Clone size and V and J calls follow TCRdb, not the original study. The sample data list approximately 130,000 distinct CDR3 sequences, and roughly 55% of these were observed just once. The ten largest account for around 29% of the sample.

These data are taken from a study of CD8+CD57+ T cells in acquired aplastic anemia listed by TCRdb under 2018. Describing the broader study: A mean of approximately 3 ug of DNA, ranging from roughly 0.2 to 27.4 ug, was extracted from sorted CD4+ and CD8+ cells. CD8+CD57+ expansion was defined as frequency above the mean frequency observed in healthy subjects. General study outcomes and caveats: CD8+ Simpson's diversity did not differ significantly between patients and healthy controls (P=0.060). Around 30 CD8+ CDR3 sequences were found to be shared between patients and controls, but these sequences appeared to be highly expressed in patients and within the immunodominant clones of the patients.

From the cysteine through the phenylalanine, the CDR3 covers 15 amino acids. This entry keeps only the CDR3 DNA: 45 bases, framed from base 1. At the junction V is shortened by 3 bases and J by 3 bases, with 15 bases in between. CDR1 and CDR2, per the germline V gene, are SGHVS and FQNEAQ. The patients picked for sequencing were ones in whom flow cytometry had shown an expansion of CD8+CD57+ cells. Every patient had severe acquired aplastic anemia, diagnosed using the International Study of Aplastic Anemia and Agranulocytosis and Camitta criteria. No therapy had been received by the patients at the time of blood sampling. In this study, sorted CD4+ and CD8+ T cells from the blood of healthy subjects and of severe aplastic anemia patients had their TCR repertoires deep-sequenced. In the USA, patient enrollment took place under clinicaltrials.gov protocols 00001620, 01623167, 00001397, 00071045, 00081523 and 00961064. Ficoll-Paque density gradient centrifugation was used to isolate peripheral blood mononuclear cells. CD4+ and CD8+ T cells were sorted by FACS or magnetic beads before DNA extraction.

The receptor comes from a human donor with aplastic anemia. The rearrangement combines TRBV7-8 with TRBJ2-7, with the D gene uncertain. Material for sequencing was sorted CD4+, CD8+, or CD8+CD57+ T cells (not recorded which) from PBMCs. The CDR3 protein sequence reads: CASSFGWTAVYEQYF. The nucleotide sequence is TGTGCCAGCAGCTTCGGGTGGACGGCCGTCTACGAGCAGTACTTC.